Below are 3 T cell receptor beta chains sequenced from a single sample in a study of CD8+ T cells in alopecia areata. Once RNA had been extracted, it was reverse transcribed into cDNA to act as the sequencing template. Using immunoSEQ multiplex PCR, the repertoire was profiled, and TCRdb retains in-frame clones only, with some absent. The sample contains more than 100,000 clones, about nine tenths of which appear only once. Treatment denoted: oral pan-JAK inhibitor, 5-10 mg twice daily. Sequenced material: CD8+ T cells sorted from blood, taken between weeks 30 and 35, from a patient treated with tofacitinib. The receptors stem from a human donor with alopecia areata.

The chain links TRBV4-1 to TRBJ1-3; no clear D. CDR1 is MGHRA and CDR2 is YSYEKL in the germline V gene. This CDR3 contains 16 residues. Trimming shortened V by 0 bases and J by 0 bases, and 9 bases separated the two germline ends. Written as DNA, the CDR3 is TGCGCCAGCAGCCAAGAACGAGATAACTCTGGAAACACCATATATTTT. It yields the protein CASSQERDNSGNTIYF.

CDR3 sequence reads: CASRYGGIGIDEQFF. The CDR3 DNA follows: TGCGCCAGCAGGTATGGGGGGATTGGGATAGATGAGCAGTTCTTC. The V gene is TRBV4-1, the J gene TRBJ2-1, with D possibly TRBD2 on 6 matching bases. The CDR3 runs to 15 residues. From germline, CDR1 is MGHRA and CDR2 YSYEKL. V was clipped by 6 bases and J by 8 bases, with 20 bases between them.

This clone was detected only a few times. The gene calls are TRBV6-5 and TRBJ2-7, with unresolved D. Trimming shortened V by 0 bases and J by 2 bases, and 5 bases separated the two germline ends. CDR1 MNHEY and CDR2 SVGAGI come from the germline V gene. The CDR3 has 13 residues. As DNA, the CDR3 is TGTGCCAGCAGTTACTCGGTCACCTACGAGCAGTACTTC. Its translation: CASSYSVTYEQYF.